These T cell receptor beta chains were read from a single sample in a study of shared clonotypes between healthy human individuals. Sequencing used immunoSEQ multiplex PCR; TCRdb keeps in-frame clones, though not all of them. The sample carries more than 2,000,000 clones, more than 85% recorded once. Specimen: naive CD4+ T cells from PBMCs. Receptors were obtained from a man aged 18 to 35 in good health. Some clones in this sample may be carry-over from other donors' samples. Both conserved end residues are part of each CDR3. D genes are given only for firm matches. The size field is filled for only some rows; it gives once, few, many or a size class.

>TRBJ2-7|-|TRBV19|13|-
CASITLGYYEQYF
TGTGCCAGTATAACCCTTGGCTATTACGAGCAGTACTTC
>TRBJ2-1|-|TRBV9|17|-
CASSVALLGAGDNEQFF
TGTGCCAGCAGCGTAGCTCTTCTAGGGGCAGGGGATAATGAGCAGTTCTTC
>TRBJ2-7|TRBD1|TRBV11-2|18|-
CASSLSGRARTGAYEQYF
TGTGCCAGCAGCTTGTCGGGAAGAGCTCGGACAGGAGCCTACGAGCAGTACTTC
>TRBJ2-7|TRBD1|TRBV6-1|14|-
CASRDRGLLYEQYF
TGTGCCAGCAGGGACAGGGGCCTTCTCTACGAGCAGTACTTC
>TRBJ2-5|TRBD2|TRBV4-3|17|-
CASSQDLAGVRAGTQYF
TGCGCCAGCAGCCAAGATCTAGCGGGAGTCCGGGCCGGGACCCAGTACTTC
>TRBJ1-1|-|TRBV4-3|14|-
CASSQEVRGTEAFF
TGCGCCAGCAGCCAAGAGGTAAGGGGCACTGAAGCTTTCTTT
>TRBJ2-1|TRBD2|TRBV27|16|-
CASSGWGLAGGGEQFF
TGTGCCAGCAGTGGCTGGGGACTAGCGGGAGGGGGTGAGCAGTTCTTC
>TRBJ1-1|TRBD1|TRBV2|15|-
CASSFQGQGGTEAFF
TGTGCCAGCAGTTTCCAGGGACAGGGCGGAACTGAAGCTTTCTTT
>TRBJ1-2|-|TRBV28|15|-
CASSHRRDPNYGYTF
TGTGCCAGCAGTCACCGCCGGGATCCTAACTATGGCTACACCTTC
>TRBJ1-2|TRBD1|TRBV18|14|-
CASSPGQGAQGYTF
TGTGCCAGCTCGCCGGGACAGGGGGCGCAAGGCTACACCTTC
>TRBJ1-5|-|TRBV10-3|13|few
CAIRGEGNQPQHF
TGTGCCATCAGGGGCGAGGGCAATCAGCCCCAGCATTTT
>TRBJ2-5|-|TRBV5-5|13|-
CASSPNPQETQYF
TGTGCCAGCAGCCCCAACCCCCAAGAGACCCAGTACTTC
>TRBJ1-2|-|TRBV27|14|-
CASSPYASNYGYTF
TGTGCCAGCAGTCCATACGCCAGTAACTATGGCTACACCTTC
>TRBJ2-3|-|TRBV27|11|-
CASTLGGSAHF
TGTGCCAGCACCCTTGGGGGGTCGGCCCATTTT
>TRBJ1-2|TRBD1|TRBV28|14|-
CASTAYLTGMGYTF
TGTGCCAGCACCGCCTACCTGACAGGGATGGGCTACACCTTC
>TRBJ1-5|-|TRBV19|14|few
CASSIILNNQPQHF
TGTGCCAGTAGTATTATTCTCAACAATCAGCCCCAGCATTTT
>TRBJ1-5|-|TRBV4-1|14|-
CASSQWTENQPQHF
TGCGCCAGCAGCCAATGGACAGAGAATCAGCCCCAGCATTTT
>TRBJ1-2|-|TRBV25-1|16|-
CASSESEVQEAYGYTF
TGTGCCAGCAGTGAATCAGAGGTCCAGGAAGCATATGGCTACACCTTC
>TRBJ2-5|-|TRBV18|15|-
CASSPTGTGQETQYF
TGTGCCAGCTCACCTACCGGGACTGGTCAAGAGACCCAGTACTTC
>TRBJ2-1|TRBD2|TRBV30|17|-
CAWSGVSSGSSYNEQFF
TGTGCCTGGAGCGGTGTGTCTAGCGGTAGCTCCTACAATGAGCAGTTCTTC
>TRBJ2-2|TRBD1|TRBV4-1|17|once
CASSQGTGGLNTGELFF
TGCGCCAGCAGCCAGGGAACAGGGGGCCTCAACACCGGGGAGCTGTTTTTT
>TRBJ1-3|-|TRBV7-9|18|-
CASSLARSHGSSGNTIYF
TGTGCCAGCAGCTTAGCTAGGTCCCACGGAAGCTCTGGAAACACCATATATTTT
>TRBJ1-1|-|TRBV6-1|11|-
CATRMNTEAFF
TGTGCCACCCGGATGAACACTGAAGCTTTCTTT
>TRBJ2-5|TRBD1|TRBV9|15|-
CASSVMGQGEETQYF
TGTGCCAGCAGCGTTATGGGACAGGGAGAAGAGACCCAGTACTTC
>TRBJ1-1|-|TRBV6-5|14|-
CASSYSRRNTEAFF
TGTGCCAGCAGTTACTCCCGGAGGAACACTGAAGCTTTCTTT
>TRBJ2-2|TRBD2|TRBV25-1|16|once
CASTPGGGPNTGELFF
TGTGCCAGCACCCCGGGGGGAGGCCCGAACACCGGGGAGCTGTTTTTT
>TRBJ2-7|TRBD2|TRBV19|15|once
CASSMVREGSYEQYF
TGTGCCAGTAGTATGGTCAGGGAGGGGTCCTACGAGCAGTACTTC
>TRBJ1-2|TRBD1|TRBV6-5|13|-
CASRTGGVYGYTF
TGTGCCAGCAGAACAGGGGGCGTCTATGGCTACACCTTC
>TRBJ2-3|TRBD2|TRBV9|17|-
CASSVVGGRTSTDTQYF
TGTGCCAGCAGCGTAGTAGGCGGGAGGACCTCCACAGATACGCAGTATTTT
>TRBJ2-7|-|TRBV28|15|-
CASSLTVTPRMEQYF
TGTGCCAGCAGCCTGACGGTAACCCCTCGCATGGAGCAGTACTTC
>TRBJ1-3|-|TRBV6-1|14|-
CASRQTGAGNTIYF
TGTGCCAGCAGACAGACAGGAGCTGGAAACACCATATATTTT
>TRBJ1-4|-|TRBV29-1|13|-
CSVSSRDGEKLFF
TGCAGCGTGTCATCCCGGGACGGTGAAAAACTGTTTTTT
>TRBJ1-1|-|TRBV28|15|-
CASSSSGEGNTEAFF
TGTGCCAGCAGTTCATCAGGGGAGGGGAACACTGAAGCTTTCTTT
>TRBJ2-5|TRBD1|TRBV4-2|16|-
CASSQPGQGNQETQYF
TGTGCCAGCAGCCAACCGGGACAGGGGAACCAAGAGACCCAGTACTTC
>TRBJ2-7|-|TRBV6-1|14|-
CATARAGYSYEQYF
TGTGCCACAGCACGGGCAGGTTACTCCTACGAGCAGTACTTC
>TRBJ2-1|TRBD2|TRBV9|19|once
CASSVGWASGIPSYNEQFF
TGTGCCAGCAGCGTAGGGTGGGCTAGCGGGATCCCCTCCTACAATGAGCAGTTCTTC
>TRBJ1-4|-|TRBV5-1|15|-
CASREAAVTNEKLFF
TGCGCCAGCAGAGAGGCGGCAGTAACTAATGAAAAACTGTTTTTT
>TRBJ2-5|-|TRBV29-1|13|-
CSVVRSTQETQYF
TGCAGCGTTGTGAGGTCCACCCAAGAGACCCAGTACTTC
>TRBJ2-7|-|TRBV18|12|-
CASSPESYEQYF
TGTGCCAGCTCACCCGAGTCCTACGAGCAGTACTTC
>TRBJ2-1|-|TRBV7-2|12|-
CASSLFYNEQFF
TGTGCCAGCAGCTTATTTTACAATGAGCAGTTCTTC
>TRBJ1-2|-|TRBV4-2|15|-
CASSPRDGDTYGYTF
TGTGCCAGCAGCCCCCGGGACGGGGACACCTATGGCTACACCTTC
>TRBJ2-2|TRBD1|TRBV28|14|-
CASGDRVPRGELFF
TGTGCCAGCGGGGACAGGGTGCCCCGCGGGGAGCTGTTTTTT
>TRBJ2-1|TRBD2|TRBV18|16|-
CASSPGLAGAYNEQFF
TGTGCCAGCTCACCGGGACTAGCGGGGGCCTACAATGAGCAGTTCTTC
>TRBJ2-6|TRBD1|TRBV7-3|19|-
CASSPRLGQATPGANVLTF
TGTGCCAGCAGCCCTCGCCTGGGACAGGCCACCCCTGGGGCCAACGTCCTGACTTTC
>TRBJ2-1|-|TRBV7-2|13|-
CASSSSRDNEQFF
TGTGCCAGCAGCTCTAGCAGAGACAATGAGCAGTTCTTC
>TRBJ1-2|TRBD1|TRBV19|16|-
CASSSGQGASNYGYTF
TGTGCCAGTAGTAGCGGACAGGGGGCTTCTAACTATGGCTACACCTTC
>TRBJ1-1|-|TRBV18|16|-
CASSPLVMATNTEAFF
TGTGCCAGCTCACCCCTCGTGATGGCGACGAACACTGAAGCTTTCTTT
>TRBJ1-3|-|TRBV6-4|17|-
CASSGIRRTSSGNTIYF
TGTGCCAGCAGTGGGATCCGACGGACGAGCTCTGGAAACACCATATATTTT